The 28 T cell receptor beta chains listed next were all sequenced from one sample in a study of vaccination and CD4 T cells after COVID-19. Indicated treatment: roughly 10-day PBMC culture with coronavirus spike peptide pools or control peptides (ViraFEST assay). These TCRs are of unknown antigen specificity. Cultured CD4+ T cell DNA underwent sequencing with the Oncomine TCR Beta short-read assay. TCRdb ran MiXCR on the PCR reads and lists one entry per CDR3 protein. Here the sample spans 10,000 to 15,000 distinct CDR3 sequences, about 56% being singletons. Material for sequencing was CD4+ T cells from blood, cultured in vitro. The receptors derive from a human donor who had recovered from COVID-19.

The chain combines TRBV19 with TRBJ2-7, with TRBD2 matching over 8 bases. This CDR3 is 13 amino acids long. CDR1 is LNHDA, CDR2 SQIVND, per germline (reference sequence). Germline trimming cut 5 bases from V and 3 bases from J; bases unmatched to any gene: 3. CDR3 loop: CASSATSGYEQYF. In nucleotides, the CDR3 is TGTGCCAGTAGTGCTACTAGCGGCTACGAGCAGTACTTC.

CDR3 sequence (DNA): TGTGCCAGCAGCTCAGAGATATGGGCTCGGCAGTACTTC. It translates to CASSSEIWARQYF. The chain combines TRBV6-2 or TRBV6-3 with TRBJ2-7, with D unclear. This CDR3 is built from 13 residues. CDR1 is MNHEY and CDR2 is SVGEGT in the germline V gene. Between the trimmed V and J ends, which lost 6 bases and 9 bases, there was a span of 18 bases.

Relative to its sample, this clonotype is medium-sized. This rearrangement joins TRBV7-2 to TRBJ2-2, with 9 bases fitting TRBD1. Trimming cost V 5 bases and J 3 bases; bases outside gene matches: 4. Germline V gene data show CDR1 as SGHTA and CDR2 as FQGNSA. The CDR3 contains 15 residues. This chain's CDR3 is CASSRDRVDTGELFF. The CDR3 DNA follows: TGTGCCAGCAGCCGGGACAGGGTCGACACCGGGGAGCTGTTTTTT. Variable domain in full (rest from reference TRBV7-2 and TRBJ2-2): GAGVSQSPSNKVTEKGKDVELRCDPISGHTALYWYRQSLGQGLEFLIYFQGNSAPDKSGLPSDRFSAERTGGSVSTLTIQRTQQEDSAVYLCASSRDRVDTGELFFGEGSRLTVL.

The CDR3, as DNA: TGTGCCATCAGACAGGGGGATTTAGCAAATCAGCCCCAGCATTTT. It translates to CAIRQGDLANQPQHF. The chain links TRBV10-3 to TRBJ1-5; 8 bases agree with TRBD1. The germline gives CDR1 ENHRY, CDR2 SYGVKD. The CDR3 runs 15 residues. After removal of 6 bases from V and 4 bases from J, the junction contained 8 bases not matched to a gene.

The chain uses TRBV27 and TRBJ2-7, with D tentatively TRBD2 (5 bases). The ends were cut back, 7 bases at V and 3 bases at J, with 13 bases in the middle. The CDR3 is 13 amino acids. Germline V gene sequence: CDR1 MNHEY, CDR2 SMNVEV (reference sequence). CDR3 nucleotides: TGTGCCAGCACCCCCCGGGGTGGCTACGAGCAGTACTTC. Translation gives CASTPRGGYEQYF.

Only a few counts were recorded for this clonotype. CDR3 protein: CATGRDSNQPQHF. The DNA of the CDR3 is TGTGCCACTGGGCGGGATAGCAATCAGCCCCAGCATTTT. The V and J genes are TRBV24-1 and TRBJ1-5; D call uncertain. The CDR3 consists of 13 residues. Germline V gene sequence: CDR1 KGHDR, CDR2 SFDVKD. The V and J ends lost 10 bases and 0 bases respectively, with 9 bases between them.

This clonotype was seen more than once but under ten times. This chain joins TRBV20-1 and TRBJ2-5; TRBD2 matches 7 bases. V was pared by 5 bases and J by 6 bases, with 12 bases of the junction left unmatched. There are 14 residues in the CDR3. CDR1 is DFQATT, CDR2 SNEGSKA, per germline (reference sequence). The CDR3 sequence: CSALWSGEGKTQYF. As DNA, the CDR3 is TGCAGTGCTTTATGGAGCGGGGAAGGAAAGACCCAGTACTTC.

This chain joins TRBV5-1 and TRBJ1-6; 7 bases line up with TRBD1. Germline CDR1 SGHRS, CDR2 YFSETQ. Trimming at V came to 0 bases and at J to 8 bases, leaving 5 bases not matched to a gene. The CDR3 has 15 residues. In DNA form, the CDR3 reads TGCGCCAGCAGCTTGGCCGACAGGGACTATTCACCCCTCCACTTT. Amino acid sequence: CASSLADRDYSPLHF.

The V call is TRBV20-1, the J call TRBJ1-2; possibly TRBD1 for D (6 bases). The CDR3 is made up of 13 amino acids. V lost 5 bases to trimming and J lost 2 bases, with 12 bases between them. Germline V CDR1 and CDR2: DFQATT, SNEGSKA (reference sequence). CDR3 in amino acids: CSAYREANYGYTF. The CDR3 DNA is TGCAGTGCTTACAGGGAAGCGAACTATGGCTACACCTTC.

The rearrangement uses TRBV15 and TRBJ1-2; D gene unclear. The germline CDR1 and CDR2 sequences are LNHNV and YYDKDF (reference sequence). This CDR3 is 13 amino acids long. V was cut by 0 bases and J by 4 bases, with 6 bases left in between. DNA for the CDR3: TGTGCCACCAGCAGAGACCCGTTCTATGGCTACACCTTC. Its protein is CATSRDPFYGYTF.

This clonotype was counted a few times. Here the CDR3 DNA reads TGCAGTGCCAACCTAGTGGGACAGGGTAAATCGGCTGAAGCTTTCTTT. This translates into CSANLVGQGKSAEAFF. The chain couples TRBV20-1 to TRBJ1-1; 9 bases match TRBD1. CDR3 length: 16 residues. The germline V gene encodes CDR1 DFQATT and CDR2 SNEGSKA (reference sequence). With 6 bases clipped from V and 6 bases from J, the junction kept 17 bases outside the gene matches.

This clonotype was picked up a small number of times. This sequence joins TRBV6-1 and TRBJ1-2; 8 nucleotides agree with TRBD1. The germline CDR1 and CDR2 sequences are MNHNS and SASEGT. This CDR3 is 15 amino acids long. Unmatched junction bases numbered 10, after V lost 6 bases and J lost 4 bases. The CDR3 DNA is TGTGCCAGCAGCTCAGGACAGGGCGACCCCTATGGCTACACCTTC. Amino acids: CASSSGQGDPYGYTF.

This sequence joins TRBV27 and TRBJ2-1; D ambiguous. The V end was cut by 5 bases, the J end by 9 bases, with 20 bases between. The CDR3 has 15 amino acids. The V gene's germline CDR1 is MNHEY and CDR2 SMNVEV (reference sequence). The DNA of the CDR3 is TGTGCCAGCAGTGCATTCATGTTGGGGTTCGGTGAGCAGTTCTTC. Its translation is CASSAFMLGFGEQFF.

The CDR3 here is CASSLATGGAGGYTF. The CDR3 DNA follows: TGTGCCAGCAGCTTAGCGACAGGGGGCGCTGGGGGCTACACCTTC. The genes are TRBV7-2 and TRBJ1-2; 10 bases fit TRBD1. The germline V gene encodes CDR1 SGHTA and CDR2 FQGNSA. The CDR3 contains 15 residues. The V and J ends lost 0 bases and 8 bases, in that order; junction bases with no gene match: 6.

The CDR3 spells CASSLRASVEQFF. The CDR3 DNA reads as TGTGCCAGCAGCCTCCGGGCTAGTGTTGAGCAGTTCTTC. This rearrangement joins TRBV7-8 to TRBJ2-1, with D unresolved. CDR3 length equals 13 residues. Germline CDR1 is SGHVS and CDR2 is FQNEAQ. V lost 5 bases and J lost 9, with 14 bases in between.

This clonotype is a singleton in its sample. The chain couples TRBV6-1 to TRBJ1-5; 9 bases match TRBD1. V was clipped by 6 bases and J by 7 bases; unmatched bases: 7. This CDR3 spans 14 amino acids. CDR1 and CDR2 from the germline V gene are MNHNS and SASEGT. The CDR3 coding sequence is TGTGCCAGCAGGGAGACAGGGGGAGGCCAGCCCCAGCATTTT. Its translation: CASRETGGGQPQHF.

CDR3 loop: CASRDRRTYEQYF. The CDR3 coding sequence is TGTGCCAGTAGGGACAGGAGAACCTACGAGCAGTACTTC. V is TRBV19 and J is TRBJ2-7; 7 bases are shared with TRBD1. This CDR3 is built from 13 residues. Germline CDR1 is LNHDA and CDR2 is SQIVND (reference sequence). V was clipped by 6 bases and J by 2 bases; unmatched bases: 4.

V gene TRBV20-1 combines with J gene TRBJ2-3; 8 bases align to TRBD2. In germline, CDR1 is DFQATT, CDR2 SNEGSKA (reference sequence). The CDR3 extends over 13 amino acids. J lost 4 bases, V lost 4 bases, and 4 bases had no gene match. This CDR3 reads CSAKVGGADTQYF. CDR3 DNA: TGCAGTGCTAAGGTCGGGGGGGCAGATACGCAGTATTTT.

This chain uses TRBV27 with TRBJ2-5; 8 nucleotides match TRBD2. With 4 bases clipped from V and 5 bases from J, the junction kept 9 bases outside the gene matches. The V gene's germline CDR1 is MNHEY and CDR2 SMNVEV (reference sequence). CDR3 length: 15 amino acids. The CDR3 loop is CASSSGTRRQETQYF. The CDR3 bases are TGTGCCAGCAGTTCGGGGACTAGACGTCAGGAGACCCAGTACTTC.

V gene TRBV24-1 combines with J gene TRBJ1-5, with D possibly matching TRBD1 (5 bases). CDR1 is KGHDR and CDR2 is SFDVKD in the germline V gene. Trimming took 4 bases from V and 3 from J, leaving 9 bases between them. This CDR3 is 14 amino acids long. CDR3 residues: CATSDQDNNQPQHF. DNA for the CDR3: TGTGCCACCAGTGACCAGGACAACAATCAGCCCCAGCATTTT.

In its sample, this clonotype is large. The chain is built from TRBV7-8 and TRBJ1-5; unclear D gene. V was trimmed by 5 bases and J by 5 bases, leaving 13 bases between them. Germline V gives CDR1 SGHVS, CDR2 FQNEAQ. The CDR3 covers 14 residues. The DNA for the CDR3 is TGTGCCAGCAGCCCCCGAGAGGGAGATCAGCCCCAGCATTTT. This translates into CASSPREGDQPQHF.

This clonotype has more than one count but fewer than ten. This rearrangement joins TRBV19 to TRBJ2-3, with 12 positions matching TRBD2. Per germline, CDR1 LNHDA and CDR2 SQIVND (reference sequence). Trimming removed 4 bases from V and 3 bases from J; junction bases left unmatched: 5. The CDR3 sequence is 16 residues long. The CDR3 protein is CASSTQTSGSTDTQYF. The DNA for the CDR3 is TGTGCCAGTAGTACCCAGACTAGCGGGAGTACAGATACGCAGTATTTT.

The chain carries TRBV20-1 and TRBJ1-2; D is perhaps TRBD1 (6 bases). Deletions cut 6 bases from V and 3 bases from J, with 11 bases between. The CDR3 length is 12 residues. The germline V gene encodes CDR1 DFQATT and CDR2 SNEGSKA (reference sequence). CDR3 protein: CSARGQYYGYTF. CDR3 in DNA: TGCAGTGCGCGCGGACAGTACTATGGCTACACCTTC.

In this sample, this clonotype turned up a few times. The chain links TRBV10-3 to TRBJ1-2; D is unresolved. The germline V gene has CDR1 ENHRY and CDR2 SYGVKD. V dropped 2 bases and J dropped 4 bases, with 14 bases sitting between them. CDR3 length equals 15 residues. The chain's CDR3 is CAISESASESYGYTF. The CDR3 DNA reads TGTGCCATCAGTGAGAGTGCCTCGGAAAGCTATGGCTACACCTTC.

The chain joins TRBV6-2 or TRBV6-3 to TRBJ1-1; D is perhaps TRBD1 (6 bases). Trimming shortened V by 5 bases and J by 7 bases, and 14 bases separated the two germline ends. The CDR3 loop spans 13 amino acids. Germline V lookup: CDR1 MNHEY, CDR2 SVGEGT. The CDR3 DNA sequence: TGTGCCAGCAGTGCCCAGGGGTCAGTTGAAGCTTTCTTT. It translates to CASSAQGSVEAFF.

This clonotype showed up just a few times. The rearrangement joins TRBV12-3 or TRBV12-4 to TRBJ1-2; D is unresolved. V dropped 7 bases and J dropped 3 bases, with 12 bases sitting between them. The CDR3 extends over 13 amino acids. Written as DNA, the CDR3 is TGTGCCAGCACGCCAGCGAGGTACTATGGCTACACCTTC. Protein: CASTPARYYGYTF.

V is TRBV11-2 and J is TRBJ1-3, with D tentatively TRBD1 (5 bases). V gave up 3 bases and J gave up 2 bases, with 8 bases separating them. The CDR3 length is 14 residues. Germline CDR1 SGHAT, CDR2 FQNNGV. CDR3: CASSFGTAGNTIYF. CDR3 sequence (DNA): TGTGCCAGCAGCTTCGGGACGGCTGGAAACACCATATATTTT.

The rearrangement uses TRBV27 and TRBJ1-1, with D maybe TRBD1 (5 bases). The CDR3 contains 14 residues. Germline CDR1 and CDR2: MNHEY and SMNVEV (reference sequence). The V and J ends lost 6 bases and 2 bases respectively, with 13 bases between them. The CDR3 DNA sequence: TGTGCCAGCAGCCTATCCGGGGCAAACACTGAAGCTTTCTTT. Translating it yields CASSLSGANTEAFF.